These 18 T cell receptor beta chains were all obtained from the same sample, sequenced in a study of T cell responses to AZD1222 COVID-19 vaccine. TCRdb keeps only in-frame clones here, not all; method: immunoSEQ multiplex PCR. Found here are more than 85,000 clones, almost 80% of them singletons; the top ten hold under 25%. The material sequenced was peripheral blood, taken on day 0 of AZD1222 vaccination. The receptors here all came from an adult in good health.

This sequence joins TRBV14 and TRBJ2-7; D not certain. V lost 1 base and J lost 6, with 10 bases in between. Germline CDR1 is SGHDN and CDR2 is FVKESK. The length of the CDR3 is 13 residues. DNA for the CDR3: TGTGCCAGCAGCCAAGTTGTAGAGGCCGAGCAGTACTTC. Amino acids: CASSQVVEAEQYF.

This clone occurred many times. CDR3 in DNA: TGTGCCAGCTCACCTGGCAGGGAAAATCAGCCCCAGCATTTT. Its protein product is CASSPGRENQPQHF. The chain links TRBV18 to TRBJ1-5, with D possibly TRBD1 on 5 matching bases. V lost 3 bases and J lost 4, with 10 bases in between. From germline, CDR1 is KGHSH and CDR2 LQKENI. CDR3 length equals 14 residues. The full variable domain, with the rest looked up from reference TRBV18 and TRBJ1-5, is NAGVMQNPRHLVRRRGQEARLRCSPMKGHSHVYWYRQLPEEGLKFMVYLQKENIIDESGMPKERFSAEFPKEGPSILRIQQVVRGDSAAYFCASSPGRENQPQHFGDGTRLSIL.

The chain employs TRBV5-1 and TRBJ2-6, with D hard to call. The ends were cut back, 4 bases at V and 0 bases at J, with 8 bases in the middle. Germline loops: CDR1 SGHRS, CDR2 YFSETQ. The CDR3 runs to 15 residues. As DNA, the CDR3 is TGCGCCAGCAGCCTACAGCCCTCTGGGGCCAACGTCCTGACTTTC. Translating it yields CASSLQPSGANVLTF.

In this sample, this clone turned up many times. This chain connects TRBV4-2 to TRBJ2-3, with 8 positions matching TRBD2. The germline gives CDR1 LGHNA, CDR2 YNFKEQ. The CDR3 totals 14 residues. With V trimmed by 4 bases and J by 5 bases, 5 bases remained unmatched. This CDR3 is CASSLGRALDTQYF. CDR3 sequence (DNA): TGTGCCAGCAGCCTCGGGAGGGCCCTAGATACGCAGTATTTT.

The chain's CDR3 is CASSLLGTGYTDTQYF. CDR3 DNA: TGTGCCAGCAGCCTACTTGGGACAGGGTACACAGATACGCAGTATTTT. The rearrangement uses TRBV27 and TRBJ2-3, with 9 positions matching TRBD1. The CDR3 is made up of 16 amino acids. The V segment lost 6 bases and the J segment 2 bases; nucleotides outside the gene matches: 9. The V gene's germline CDR1 is MNHEY and CDR2 SMNVEV (reference sequence).

The chain is built from TRBV29-1 and TRBJ1-5; 8 positions agree with TRBD1. CDR3 length equals 13 residues. Germline V gene lookup returns CDR1 SQVTM and CDR2 ANQGSEA. With V trimmed by 4 bases and J by 3 bases, 2 bases remained unmatched. CDR3 amino acids: CSVVGQVNQPQHF. CDR3 sequence (DNA): TGCAGCGTTGTGGGACAGGTCAATCAGCCCCAGCATTTT.

J is TRBJ1-4 and V is TRBV29-1, with 7 bases that match TRBD1. J was trimmed by 3 bases and V by 6 bases; bases with no gene match: 7. The CDR3 totals 14 residues. Per the germline V gene, CDR1 is SQVTM and CDR2 is ANQGSEA. In nucleotides, the CDR3 is TGCAGCGTCTCCGAGGGGACAGCTAATGAAAAACTGTTTTTT. Protein sequence: CSVSEGTANEKLFF.

The chain links TRBV5-6 to TRBJ2-5; 7 bases agree with TRBD2. The CDR3 is 15 amino acids. J gave up 4 bases and V 7 bases, and 13 bases lay outside the gene matches. From germline, CDR1 is SGHDT and CDR2 YYEEEE. The CDR3 DNA is TGTGCCAGCGGGGCGGGGGTAGTAAGTGGAGAGACCCAGTACTTC. It specifies CASGAGVVSGETQYF.

The V call is TRBV5-1, the J call TRBJ2-1; D is undetermined. The germline CDR1 and CDR2 sequences are SGHRS and YFSETQ. The CDR3 is made up of 11 amino acids. The V gene lost 5 bases and the J gene lost 7 bases, with 7 bases spanning the gap. The CDR3: CASRSGNEQFF. Here the CDR3 DNA reads TGCGCCAGCAGGTCCGGGAATGAGCAGTTCTTC. The full variable domain, completed using reference TRBV5-1 and TRBJ2-1, is KAGVTQTPRYLIKTRGQQVTLSCSPISGHRSVSWYQQTPGQGLQFLFEYFSETQRNKGNFPGRFSGRQFSNSRSEMNVSTLELGDSALYLCASRSGNEQFFGPGTRLTVL.

CDR3 DNA: TGCGCCAGCAGCTTGTCGGGACAGGGTTACAATGAGCAGTTCTTC. Translation gives CASSLSGQGYNEQFF. The chain is built from TRBV5-1 and TRBJ2-1; the match to TRBD1 covers 9 bases. Germline V lookup: CDR1 SGHRS, CDR2 YFSETQ. The V gene end was trimmed by 1 base and the J gene end by 4 bases; junction bases not matched to a gene: 3. This CDR3 contains 15 residues.

This clone was detected many times. The chain combines TRBV7-8 with TRBJ2-7; 8 nucleotides match TRBD2. The CDR3 loop spans 16 amino acids. J lost 6 bases, V lost 0 bases, and 10 bases had no gene match. The germline gives CDR1 SGHVS, CDR2 FQNEAQ. CDR3 in amino acids: CASSLAGQAGRGEQYF. Here the CDR3 DNA reads TGTGCCAGCAGCTTAGCTGGGCAGGCCGGGAGGGGCGAGCAGTACTTC.

This sequence joins TRBV5-1 and TRBJ2-5; 12 bases are a match to TRBD2. The V and J ends lost 4 bases and 5 bases, in that order; junction bases with no gene match: 6. The germline V gene has CDR1 SGHRS and CDR2 YFSETQ. The CDR3 covers 15 residues. The CDR3 sequence is CASSRLAGAQETQYF. CDR3 nucleotide sequence: TGCGCCAGCAGCCGACTAGCGGGAGCGCAGGAGACCCAGTACTTC.

The chain couples TRBV9 to TRBJ2-6, with D unresolved. From germline, CDR1 is SGDLS and CDR2 YYNGEE. Trimming removed 3 bases from V and 0 bases from J, with 10 bases in between. This CDR3 spans 16 amino acids. Here the CDR3 DNA reads TGTGCCAGCAGCGACACACGGACCTCTGGGGCCAACGTCCTGACTTTC. Translated, it gives CASSDTRTSGANVLTF.

The CDR3 DNA reads as TGTGCCAGTAGTGATACAATTCGGACCGGGGAGCTGTTTTTT. Amino acid sequence: CASSDTIRTGELFF. The chain recombines TRBV19 with TRBJ2-2; no definite D call. Trimming pared 5 bases from V and 5 bases from J, leaving 12 bases between. The germline V gene encodes CDR1 LNHDA and CDR2 SQIVND (reference sequence). The CDR3 has 14 amino acids.

The V gene is TRBV28, the J gene TRBJ1-3, with D possibly matching TRBD1 (5 bases). V was pared by 5 bases and J by 7 bases, with 15 bases between. The CDR3 length is 14 residues. Germline V gives CDR1 MDHEN, CDR2 SYDVKM. CDR3 sequence reads: CASSLSSEGNTIYF. The CDR3 region has the DNA TGTGCCAGCAGTCTATCGTCCGAGGGGAACACCATATATTTT.

The chain carries TRBV25-1 and TRBJ2-7; D ambiguous. This CDR3 is 13 amino acids long. CDR1 and CDR2 (germline): MGHDK, SYGVNS. The ends were cut back, 4 bases at V and 2 bases at J, with 9 bases in the middle. CDR3 protein: CASSVGEAYEQYF. CDR3 DNA sequence: TGTGCCAGCAGTGTCGGAGAAGCCTACGAGCAGTACTTC.

This chain links TRBV27 with TRBJ1-2; TRBD1 is a possible D gene (5 bases). The CDR3 runs to 14 residues. The germline V gene encodes CDR1 MNHEY and CDR2 SMNVEV (reference sequence). Trimming took off 2 bases at V and 5 bases at J, with 12 bases between the two ends. The CDR3 spells CASSLGGLGYGYTF. In nucleotides, the CDR3 is TGTGCCAGCAGTTTAGGGGGGTTGGGGTATGGCTACACCTTC.

The chain uses TRBV2 and TRBJ2-7; possible D gene TRBD1, 6 bases. Germline V gene data show CDR1 as SNHLY and CDR2 as FYNNEI. Trimming removed 5 bases at V and 2 bases at J, with 7 bases between. The CDR3 is 12 amino acids. CDR3 protein: CASSRQAYEQYF. The CDR3 DNA reads TGTGCCAGCAGTCGACAGGCCTACGAGCAGTACTTC.